A selection of T cell receptor beta chains follows, all from one sample in a study of T cell responses to AZD1222 COVID-19 vaccine. Generated by immunoSEQ multiplex PCR, the TCRdb table keeps only in-frame clones and is missing some. The data show roughly 150,000 clones, around nine tenths seen once. This specimen consisted of peripheral blood, obtained on day 0 of AZD1222 vaccination. The receptors derive from an adult in good health. CDR3s include the opening cysteine and the closing phenylalanine or tryptophan. D genes are given only for firm matches. A row's size may be missing; if present it is once, few, many or a size class.

abundance: NA; j_gene: TRBJ2-2; v_gene: TRBV18; d_gene: TRBD2; CDR3aa: CASSPSGRPHTGELFF; CDR3nt: TGTGCCAGCTCACCGAGCGGGAGGCCTCACACCGGGGAGCTGTTTTTT
abundance: NA; j_gene: TRBJ1-2; v_gene: TRBV5-4; d_gene: NA; CDR3aa: CASRVSGYGYTF; CDR3nt: TGTGCCAGCAGGGTCAGCGGGTATGGCTACACCTTC
abundance: NA; j_gene: TRBJ2-7; v_gene: TRBV12-3/TRBV12-4; d_gene: NA; CDR3aa: CASSLGRSDEQYF; CDR3nt: TGTGCCAGCAGTTTGGGTCGTTCGGACGAGCAGTACTTC
abundance: NA; j_gene: TRBJ2-3; v_gene: TRBV6-5; d_gene: NA; CDR3aa: CASSQLDSTDTQYF; CDR3nt: TGTGCCAGCAGTCAACTGGACAGCACAGATACGCAGTATTTT
abundance: NA; j_gene: TRBJ2-1; v_gene: TRBV4-3; d_gene: TRBD1; CDR3aa: CASSSGTGDFNEQFF; CDR3nt: TGCGCCAGCAGCTCCGGGACAGGGGATTTCAATGAGCAGTTCTTC
abundance: NA; j_gene: TRBJ2-2; v_gene: TRBV9; d_gene: TRBD1; CDR3aa: CASSGQKDRVNTGELFF; CDR3nt: TGTGCCAGCAGCGGGCAAAAAGACAGGGTAAACACCGGGGAGCTGTTTTTT
abundance: NA; j_gene: TRBJ1-2; v_gene: TRBV2; d_gene: NA; CDR3aa: CASSVGWSGYTF; CDR3nt: TGTGCCAGCAGTGTAGGGTGGAGTGGCTACACCTTC
abundance: NA; j_gene: TRBJ2-3; v_gene: TRBV7-2; d_gene: NA; CDR3aa: CASSLYGSNTDTQYF; CDR3nt: TGTGCCAGCAGCTTATACGGGAGTAATACAGATACGCAGTATTTT
abundance: NA; j_gene: TRBJ1-2; v_gene: TRBV28; d_gene: TRBD1; CDR3aa: CASSLKLGQGLAPLYGYTF; CDR3nt: TGTGCCAGCAGTTTAAAGTTGGGACAGGGCCTAGCCCCACTCTATGGCTACACCTTC
abundance: NA; j_gene: TRBJ1-5; v_gene: TRBV4-3; d_gene: NA; CDR3aa: CASSQDVEPQPQHF; CDR3nt: TGCGCCAGCAGCCAAGATGTGGAGCCCCAGCCCCAGCATTTT
abundance: few; j_gene: TRBJ2-7; v_gene: TRBV5-6; d_gene: NA; CDR3aa: CASTNSYEQYF; CDR3nt: TGTGCCAGCACCAACTCCTACGAGCAGTACTTC
abundance: NA; j_gene: TRBJ2-2; v_gene: TRBV6-1; d_gene: TRBD1; CDR3aa: CASSVSGTGRNTGELFF; CDR3nt: TGTGCCAGCAGTGTCTCCGGGACAGGGCGTAACACCGGGGAGCTGTTTTTT
abundance: NA; j_gene: TRBJ1-5; v_gene: TRBV4-3; d_gene: NA; CDR3aa: CASSQEWAGGSQPQHF; CDR3nt: TGCGCCAGCAGCCAAGAATGGGCGGGAGGCAGTCAGCCCCAGCATTTT
abundance: NA; j_gene: TRBJ1-2; v_gene: TRBV2; d_gene: NA; CDR3aa: CASSRTEVYGYTF; CDR3nt: TGTGCCAGCAGTCGGACAGAGGTCTATGGCTACACCTTC
abundance: NA; j_gene: TRBJ2-3; v_gene: TRBV27; d_gene: NA; CDR3aa: CASSLSAVGADTQYF; CDR3nt: TGTGCCAGCAGTTTAAGTGCGGTTGGGGCAGATACGCAGTATTTT
abundance: once; j_gene: TRBJ1-6; v_gene: TRBV21-1; d_gene: NA; CDR3aa: CASSKAHPAGPYNSPLHF; CDR3nt: TGTGCCAGCAGCAAAGCCCACCCAGCAGGGCCCTATAATTCACCCCTCCACTTT
abundance: NA; j_gene: TRBJ1-6; v_gene: TRBV28; d_gene: TRBD1; CDR3aa: CASSPTGDPSNNSPLHF; CDR3nt: TGTGCCAGCAGTCCTACAGGGGATCCTTCAAATAATTCACCCCTCCACTTT
abundance: NA; j_gene: TRBJ1-5; v_gene: TRBV19; d_gene: NA; CDR3aa: CASSIVGAGVQPQHF; CDR3nt: TGTGCCAGTAGTATAGTGGGGGCAGGGGTCCAGCCCCAGCATTTT
abundance: NA; j_gene: TRBJ2-2; v_gene: TRBV10-1; d_gene: NA; CDR3aa: CASSERVRSTGELFF; CDR3nt: TGCGCCAGCAGCGAGAGGGTGAGGAGCACCGGGGAGCTGTTTTTT
abundance: NA; j_gene: TRBJ2-1; v_gene: TRBV4-1; d_gene: TRBD2; CDR3aa: CASSQDPGLAGGVQFF; CDR3nt: TGCGCCAGCAGCCAAGATCCTGGACTAGCGGGAGGTGTGCAGTTCTTC
abundance: NA; j_gene: TRBJ2-5; v_gene: TRBV18; d_gene: NA; CDR3aa: CASSRRGQSTQETQYF; CDR3nt: TGTGCCAGCTCACGGAGGGGGCAGAGTACCCAAGAGACCCAGTACTTC
abundance: NA; j_gene: TRBJ1-4; v_gene: TRBV27; d_gene: NA; CDR3aa: CASSLGVDEKLFF; CDR3nt: TGTGCCAGCAGTTTAGGCGTTGATGAAAAACTGTTTTTT
abundance: NA; j_gene: TRBJ1-1; v_gene: TRBV7-9; d_gene: NA; CDR3aa: CASSYLGGLNTEAFF; CDR3nt: TGTGCCAGCAGCTACCTCGGGGGCCTTAACACTGAAGCTTTCTTT
abundance: NA; j_gene: TRBJ2-5; v_gene: TRBV6-6; d_gene: TRBD1; CDR3aa: CASSYSRGWETQYF; CDR3nt: TGTGCCAGCAGTTACTCCAGGGGGTGGGAGACCCAGTACTTC
abundance: NA; j_gene: TRBJ2-1; v_gene: TRBV7-2; d_gene: TRBD2; CDR3aa: CASSLDGVGGPSDEQFF; CDR3nt: TGTGCCAGCAGCTTAGATGGGGTGGGAGGGCCATCCGATGAGCAGTTCTTC
abundance: NA; j_gene: TRBJ1-2; v_gene: TRBV4-2; d_gene: NA; CDR3aa: CASSQDYGGDRHGYTF; CDR3nt: TGTGCCAGCAGCCAAGATTACGGAGGGGACCGGCATGGCTACACCTTC
abundance: NA; j_gene: TRBJ2-6; v_gene: TRBV6-5; d_gene: TRBD1; CDR3aa: CASSYGDSSGANVLTF; CDR3nt: TGTGCCAGCAGTTACGGGGACAGCTCTGGGGCCAACGTCCTGACTTTC
abundance: NA; j_gene: TRBJ2-1; v_gene: TRBV6-4; d_gene: TRBD2; CDR3aa: CASSASGSMNEQFF; CDR3nt: TGTGCCAGCAGTGCGAGCGGGAGCATGAATGAGCAGTTCTTC